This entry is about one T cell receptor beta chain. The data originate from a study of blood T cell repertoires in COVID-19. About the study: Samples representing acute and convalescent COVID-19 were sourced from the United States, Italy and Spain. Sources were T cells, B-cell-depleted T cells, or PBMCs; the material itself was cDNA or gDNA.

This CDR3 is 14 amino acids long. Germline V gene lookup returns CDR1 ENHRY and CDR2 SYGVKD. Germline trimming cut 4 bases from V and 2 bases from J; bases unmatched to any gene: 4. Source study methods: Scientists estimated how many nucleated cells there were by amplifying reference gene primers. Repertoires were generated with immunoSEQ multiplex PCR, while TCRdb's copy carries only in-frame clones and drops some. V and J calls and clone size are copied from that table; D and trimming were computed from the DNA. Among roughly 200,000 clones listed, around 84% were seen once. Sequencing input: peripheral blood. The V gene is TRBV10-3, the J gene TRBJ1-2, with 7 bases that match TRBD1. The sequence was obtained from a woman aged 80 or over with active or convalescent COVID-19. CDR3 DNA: TGTGCCATCAGTGGTTCGACAGGGAACTATGGCTACACCTTC. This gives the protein CAISGSTGNYGYTF.